This T cell receptor (beta chain) appears in the sequencing data of a study of cytomegalovirus exposure and HLA in healthy donors. Whole-study findings and limits: Exclusion applied to some V segments, including TRBV6-2 and TRBV6-3, as they were indistinguishable.

Both 60 Vbeta primers and 13 Jbeta primers went into the PCR. Sequencing used immunoSEQ multiplex PCR; TCRdb keeps in-frame clones, though not all of them. There are some 200,000 clones in the sample; around 83% occur only once, and 1.6% lies in the top ten. V was trimmed by 6 bases and J by 4 bases, leaving 9 bases between them. Germline CDR1 and CDR2: MNHNS and SASEGT. There are 13 residues in the CDR3. Note on this clone: Antigen: not known.

V and J are TRBV6-1 and TRBJ2-2; TRBD1 might be the D (6 bases). The sample taken for sequencing was PBMCs. The origin of this receptor is a man aged 50 to 59 in good health and CMV-seronegative. The CDR3 region is CASRTGSTGELFF. The DNA of the CDR3 is TGTGCCAGCAGGACAGGTAGCACCGGGGAGCTGTTTTTT.